This TCR beta chain was profiled in a study of human T cells and chemical hapten exposure. This clonotype was counted only a few times. TCRdb analysed the RACE reads with MiXCR anew, one entry per CDR3 protein. This sample has 85,000 to 95,000 distinct CDR3 sequences; approximately 8.2% occur once, and the top ten carry roughly 3.1%. CDR1 and CDR2 from the germline V gene are SEHNR and FQNEAQ (reference sequence). The CDR3 extends over 15 amino acids. The V gene lost 2 bases and the J gene lost 5 bases, with 15 bases spanning the gap. The time point is: healthy volunteer bleed at 2 weeks. Whole blood that had not been fractionated was the source of extracted total RNA.

The rearrangement links TRBV7-9 to TRBJ1-1; D not resolved. The source material was whole blood. The origin of this receptor is a female donor in good health. Some clones in this sample may be carry-over from other donors' samples. This CDR3 is CASSLLSGGFTEAFF. CDR3 nucleotide sequence: TGTGCCAGCAGCTTACTCTCGGGTGGGTTTACTGAAGCTTTCTTT. The whole variable domain, filled in from reference TRBV7-9 and TRBJ1-1, reads DTGVSQNPRHKITKRGQNVTFRCDPISEHNRLYWYRQTLGQGPEFLTYFQNEAQLEKSRLLSDRFSAERPKGSFSTLEIQRTEQGDSAMYLCASSLLSGGFTEAFFGQGTRLTVV.